The T cell receptor beta chain described here comes from a study of T cell changes during pregnancy in multiple sclerosis. This table comes from immunoSEQ multiplex PCR, and its TCRdb copy is limited to in-frame clones, with some not included. The sample lists approximately 88,000 clones; around 96% were seen once. CDR1 and CDR2 (germline): KGHSH, LQKENI. This CDR3 has 13 amino acids. Deletions cut 2 bases from V and 0 bases from J, with 4 bases between. This rearrangement joins TRBV18 to TRBJ1-1; unclear D gene. The TCR was taken from a female donor with multiple sclerosis, enrolled in a pregnancy study. The sample was peripheral blood, taken in the second trimester of pregnancy. CDR3: CASSPAVNTEAFF. The CDR3 nucleotides are TGTGCCAGCTCACCAGCGGTGAACACTGAAGCTTTCTTT. The full variable domain, rest sourced from reference TRBV18 and TRBJ1-1, is NAGVMQNPRHLVRRRGQEARLRCSPMKGHSHVYWYRQLPEEGLKFMVYLQKENIIDESGMPKERFSAEFPKEGPSILRIQQVVRGDSAAYFCASSPAVNTEAFFGQGTRLTVV.